These 7 T cell receptor beta chains originate from one sample sequenced in a study of T cell responses to AZD1222 COVID-19 vaccine. Here immunoSEQ multiplex PCR was the method, and the copy in TCRdb shows in-frame clones only, minus some. In the table there are more than 100,000 clones, about 91% of which are singletons. The sequencing used peripheral blood, collected 28 days after the second AZD1222 dose. The receptors derive from an adult who received the AZD1222 COVID-19 vaccine.

This chain joins TRBV11-3 and TRBJ1-2; D gene uncertain. The germline gives CDR1 SGHNT, CDR2 YENEEA. The CDR3 contains 16 residues. Trimming stripped 1 base from V and 1 base from J, with 13 bases between. The CDR3 nucleotides read TGTGCCAGCAGCTTAGCTAACCGTGACTTTAACTATGGCTACACCTTC. Translation: CASSLANRDFNYGYTF.

The J gene is TRBJ1-2, the V gene TRBV9, with D possibly TRBD1 on 6 matching bases. The CDR3 sequence is 12 residues long. In germline, CDR1 is SGDLS, CDR2 YYNGEE. V dropped 3 bases and J dropped 9 bases, with 12 bases sitting between them. The chain's CDR3 is CASSAPGGSYTF. The CDR3 nucleotides read TGTGCCAGCAGCGCCCCCGGGGGCAGCTACACCTTC.

The V gene is TRBV19, the J gene TRBJ1-4, with 8 positions matching TRBD1. Germline V gives CDR1 LNHDA, CDR2 SQIVND (reference sequence). This CDR3 spans 14 amino acids. With 5 bases clipped from V and 4 bases from J, the junction kept 3 bases outside the gene matches. CDR3 loop: CASSGQGNNEKLFF. Here the CDR3 DNA reads TGTGCCAGTAGTGGACAGGGCAATAATGAAAAACTGTTTTTT.

The chain combines TRBV23-1 with TRBJ1-5; D perhaps matches TRBD1 (5 bases). TRBV23-1 is an open reading frame whose function is uncertain. V lost 2 bases to trimming and J lost 0 bases, with 20 bases between them. The CDR3 totals 19 residues. CDR3 protein: CASSQPPYRQGFSNQPQHF. Written as DNA, the CDR3 is TGCGCCAGCAGTCAACCCCCATACCGGCAGGGTTTTAGCAATCAGCCCCAGCATTTT.

The chain has TRBV15 and TRBJ1-4; 9 nucleotides agree with TRBD1. Per germline, CDR1 LNHNV and CDR2 YYDKDF (reference sequence). This CDR3 comprises 13 residues. The V segment lost 6 bases and the J segment 8 bases; nucleotides outside the gene matches: 4. CDR3 sequence: CATRQGAEEKLFF. The CDR3 DNA reads as TGTGCCACCAGACAGGGGGCAGAGGAAAAACTGTTTTTT.

The chain couples TRBV19 to TRBJ1-6; 7 bases align to TRBD1. Germline V gene data show CDR1 as LNHDA and CDR2 as SQIVND (reference sequence). V dropped 5 bases and J dropped 10; count of bases not matched to a gene: 11. The CDR3 contains 15 residues. The CDR3 region has the DNA TGTGCCAGTAGTTCCACCAGACAGGGACGATCACCCCTCCACTTT. As protein: CASSSTRQGRSPLHF.

The chain employs TRBV18 and TRBJ1-4; no firm D call. CDR3 length: 12 residues. V lost 0 bases and J 11 bases, leaving 7 bases between the germline ends. CDR1 and CDR2 from the germline V gene are KGHSH and LQKENI. CDR3 DNA sequence: TGTGCCAGCTCACCACCGGAGGAGAAACTGTTTTTT. As protein: CASSPPEEKLFF.